A single sample is the source of the 8 T cell receptor beta chains below, sequenced in a study of vaccination and CD4 T cells after COVID-19. The Oncomine TCR Beta short-read assay sequenced DNA from cultured CD4+ T cells. TCRdb itself ran the PCR reads through MiXCR, one entry per CDR3 protein. The table shows some 10,000 distinct CDR3 sequences, with about 33% occurring only once. No cognate antigen is known for these TCRs. Treatment denoted: roughly 10-day PBMC culture with coronavirus spike peptide pools or control peptides (ViraFEST assay). The sequenced sample was CD4+ T cells from blood, cultured in vitro, obtained after SARS-CoV-2 vaccination. These receptors were taken from a human donor who had recovered from COVID-19.

CDR3 sequence reads: CASSLVGGHSNQPQHF. DNA for the CDR3: TGTGCCAGCAGCTTAGTGGGGGGGCATAGCAATCAGCCCCAGCATTTT. V is TRBV11-2 and J is TRBJ1-5; D may be TRBD1 (6 bases). The CDR3 loop spans 16 amino acids. Trimming took 1 base from V and 0 from J, leaving 10 bases between them. Looked up from germline, CDR1 is SGHAT and CDR2 is FQNNGV. Full variable domain (missing parts from reference TRBV11-2 and TRBJ1-5): EAGVAQSPRYKIIEKRQSVAFWCNPISGHATLYWYQQILGQGPKLLIQFQNNGVVDDSQLPKDRFSAERLKGVDSTLKIQPAKLEDSAVYLCASSLVGGHSNQPQHFGDGTRLSIL.

This clonotype came up a few times. The chain has TRBV6-1 and TRBJ2-7; TRBD2 aligns across 7 bases. Germline V gene data show CDR1 as MNHNS and CDR2 as SASEGT. V was pared by 6 bases and J by 2 bases, with 10 bases of the junction left unmatched. The CDR3 totals 15 residues. CDR3 loop: CASRPRLAGTYEQYF. Here the CDR3 DNA reads TGTGCCAGCAGACCAAGACTAGCTGGGACCTACGAGCAGTACTTC.

The gene calls are TRBV7-9 and TRBJ1-1, with a possible D match to TRBD1 (5 bases). The germline CDR1 and CDR2 sequences are SEHNR and FQNEAQ (reference sequence). V gave up 2 bases and J gave up 6 bases, with 13 bases separating them. The CDR3 extends over 14 amino acids. CDR3 sequence: CASSLSWGWAEAFF. In nucleotides, the CDR3 is TGTGCCAGCAGCTTATCCTGGGGGTGGGCTGAAGCTTTCTTT.

This clonotype was seen more than once but under ten times. The V gene is TRBV7-9, the J gene TRBJ1-1; D gene ambiguous. This CDR3 is built from 14 residues. The V gene lost 1 base and the J gene lost 6 bases, with 12 bases spanning the gap. Germline V gives CDR1 SEHNR, CDR2 FQNEAQ (reference sequence). The CDR3 bases are TGTGCCAGCAGCTTAGAGGACCGGACTCCTGAAGCTTTCTTT. This translates into CASSLEDRTPEAFF.

The chain joins TRBV6-1 to TRBJ1-1; D unresolved. The V gene lost 9 bases and the J gene lost 8 bases, with 13 bases spanning the gap. Germline CDR1 and CDR2: MNHNS and SASEGT. The CDR3 has 11 amino acids. CDR3 DNA sequence: TGTGCCAGATGCGGGTATCCGGAAGCTTTCTTT. Protein: CARCGYPEAFF.

The chain carries TRBV19 and TRBJ1-6, with D maybe TRBD1 (6 bases). CDR1 LNHDA and CDR2 SQIVND come from the germline V gene (reference sequence). V shed 6 bases and J shed 5 bases, with 17 bases lying between them. The CDR3 has 16 amino acids. CDR3 nucleotide sequence: TGTGCCAGTAGATGGCAGGGGAGGGTCCATAATTCACCCCTCCACTTT. Translated: CASRWQGRVHNSPLHF.

The V call is TRBV7-2, the J call TRBJ1-2; no clear D. The CDR3 runs 14 residues. Between the trimmed V and J ends, which lost 2 bases and 6 bases, there was a span of 13 bases. Germline CDR1 SGHTA, CDR2 FQGNSA. CDR3 in DNA: TGTGCCAGCAGCTTAATCCCGGACCCGAATGGCTACACCTTC. Protein product: CASSLIPDPNGYTF.

The genes are TRBV30 and TRBJ1-5; 7 bases agree with TRBD1. This CDR3 is 12 amino acids long. V trimming: 3 bases; J trimming: 5 bases; junction bases outside the gene matches: 1. Germline CDR1 GTSNPN, CDR2 SVGIG (reference sequence). CDR3 loop: CAWSRGDQPQHF. The CDR3 DNA sequence: TGTGCCTGGAGCAGGGGGGATCAGCCCCAGCATTTT.